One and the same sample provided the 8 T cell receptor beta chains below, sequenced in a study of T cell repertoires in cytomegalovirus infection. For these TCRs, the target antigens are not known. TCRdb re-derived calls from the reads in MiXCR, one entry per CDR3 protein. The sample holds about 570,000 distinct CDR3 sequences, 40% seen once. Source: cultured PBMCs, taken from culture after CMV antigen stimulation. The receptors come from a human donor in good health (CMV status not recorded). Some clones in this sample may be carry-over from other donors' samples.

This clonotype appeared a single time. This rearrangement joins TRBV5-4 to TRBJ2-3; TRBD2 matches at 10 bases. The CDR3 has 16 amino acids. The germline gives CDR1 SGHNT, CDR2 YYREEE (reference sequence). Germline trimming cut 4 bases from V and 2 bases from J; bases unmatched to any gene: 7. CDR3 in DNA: TGTGCCAGCAGCCCTCAGAGCGGGAGGGACACAGATACGCAGTATTTT. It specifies CASSPQSGRDTDTQYF.

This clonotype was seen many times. The CDR3 spells CASSLALGGETQYF. In nucleotides, the CDR3 is TGTGCCAGCAGCTTAGCGTTAGGAGGAGAGACCCAGTACTTC. This chain joins TRBV7-9 and TRBJ2-5, with D possibly being TRBD2 (5 bases). The CDR3 is made up of 14 amino acids. The V and J ends lost 0 bases and 4 bases respectively, with 9 bases between them. Germline V lookup: CDR1 SEHNR, CDR2 FQNEAQ (reference sequence).

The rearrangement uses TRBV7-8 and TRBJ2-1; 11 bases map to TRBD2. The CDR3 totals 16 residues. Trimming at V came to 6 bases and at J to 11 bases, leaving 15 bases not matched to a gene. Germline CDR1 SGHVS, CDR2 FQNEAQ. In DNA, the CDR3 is TGTGCCAGCAGTTTTAGACCCGGGACTAGCGGAAACAAGCAGTTCTTC. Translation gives CASSFRPGTSGNKQFF. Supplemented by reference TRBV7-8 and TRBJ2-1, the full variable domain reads GAGVSQSPRYKVAKRGQDVALRCDPISGHVSLFWYQQALGQGPEFLTYFQNEAQLDKSGLPSDRFFAERPEGSVSTLKIQRTQQEDSAVYLCASSFRPGTSGNKQFFGPGTRLTVL.

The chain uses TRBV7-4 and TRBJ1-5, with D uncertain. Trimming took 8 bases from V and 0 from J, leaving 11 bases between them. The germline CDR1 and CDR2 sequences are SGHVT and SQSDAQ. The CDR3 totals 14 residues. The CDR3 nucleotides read TGTGCCAGCGGGCGGCACAATAGCAATCAGCCCCAGCATTTT. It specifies CASGRHNSNQPQHF.

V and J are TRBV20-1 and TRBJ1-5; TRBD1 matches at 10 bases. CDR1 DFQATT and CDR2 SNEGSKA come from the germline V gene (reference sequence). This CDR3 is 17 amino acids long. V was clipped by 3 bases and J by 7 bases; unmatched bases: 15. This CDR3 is CSASRVSGDRGFQPQHF. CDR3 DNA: TGCAGTGCTAGTAGAGTGTCAGGGGACAGGGGATTCCAGCCCCAGCATTTT.

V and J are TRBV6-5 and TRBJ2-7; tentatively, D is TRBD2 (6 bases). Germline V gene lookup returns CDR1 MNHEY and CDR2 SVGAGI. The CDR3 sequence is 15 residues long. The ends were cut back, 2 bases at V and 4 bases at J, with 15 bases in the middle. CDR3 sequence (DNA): TGTGCCAGCAGTTACGGCGGGACCATAAAATACGAGCAGTACTTC. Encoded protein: CASSYGGTIKYEQYF.

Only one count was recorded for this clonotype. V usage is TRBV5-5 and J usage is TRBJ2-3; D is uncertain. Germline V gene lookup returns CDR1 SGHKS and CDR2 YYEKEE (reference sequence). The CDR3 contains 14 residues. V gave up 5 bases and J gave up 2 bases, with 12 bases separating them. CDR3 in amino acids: CASSGRTYTDTQYF. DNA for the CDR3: TGTGCCAGCAGTGGACGGACCTACACAGATACGCAGTATTTT. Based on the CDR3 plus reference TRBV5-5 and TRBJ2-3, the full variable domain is DAGVTQSPTHLIKTRGQQVTLRCSPISGHKSVSWYQQVLGQGPQFIFQYYEKEERGRGNFPDRFSARQFPNYSSELNVNALLLGDSALYLCASSGRTYTDTQYFGPGTRLTVL.

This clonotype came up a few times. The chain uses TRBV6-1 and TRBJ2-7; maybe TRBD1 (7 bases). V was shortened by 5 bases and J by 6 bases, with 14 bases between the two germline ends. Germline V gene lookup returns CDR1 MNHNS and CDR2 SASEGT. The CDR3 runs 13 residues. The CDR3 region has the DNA TGTGCCAGCAGTCAACAGGGGACTCGCGAGCAGTACTTC. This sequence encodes CASSQQGTREQYF.